These 9 T cell receptor beta chains originate from one sample sequenced in a study of vaccination and CD4 T cells after COVID-19. The treatment here: approximately 10-day PBMC culture with coronavirus spike peptide pools or control peptides (ViraFEST assay). Sequencing of DNA taken from cultured CD4+ T cells relied on the Oncomine TCR Beta short-read assay. In TCRdb, the PCR reads were re-called with MiXCR into one record per CDR3 protein. The sample lists roughly 11,000 distinct CDR3 sequences; roughly 60% were seen once. No cognate antigen is known for these TCRs. Sequencing was carried out using CD4+ T cells from blood, cultured in vitro. These receptors were collected from a human donor who had recovered from COVID-19.

This sequence joins TRBV6-1 and TRBJ1-5; no clear D gene. V lost 2 bases, J lost 0 bases, and 8 bases lay in between. Germline CDR1 is MNHNS and CDR2 is SASEGT. The CDR3 contains 15 residues. In DNA, the CDR3 is TGTGCCAGCAGTGAACCCCGTTATAGCAATCAGCCCCAGCATTTT. This translates into CASSEPRYSNQPQHF.

This rearrangement joins TRBV7-9 to TRBJ2-1; possible D gene TRBD2, 5 bases. Germline V CDR1 and CDR2: SEHNR, FQNEAQ (reference sequence). Trimming took 5 bases from V and 6 from J, leaving 14 bases between them. This CDR3 spans 14 amino acids. CDR3 loop: CASSPLGIANEQFF. In DNA, the CDR3 is TGTGCCAGCAGCCCACTCGGGATTGCCAATGAGCAGTTCTTC.

This clonotype was observed a handful of times. V is TRBV10-3 and J is TRBJ1-2; D is unresolved. The CDR3 is 13 residues long. The V and J ends lost 0 bases and 3 bases respectively, with 5 bases between them. Germline V gene data show CDR1 as ENHRY and CDR2 as SYGVKD. Here the CDR3 reads CAISESLDYGYTF. As DNA, the CDR3 is TGTGCCATCAGTGAGTCGTTAGACTATGGCTACACCTTC.

This chain uses TRBV7-9 with TRBJ2-7, with D possibly TRBD2 on 5 matching bases. Germline V CDR1 and CDR2: SEHNR, FQNEAQ (reference sequence). The CDR3 is 12 amino acids. The V and J ends lost 5 bases and 3 bases respectively, with 8 bases between them. The CDR3: CASSRGGYEQYF. The CDR3 DNA reads TGTGCCAGCAGCCGGGGTGGCTACGAGCAGTACTTC.

This clonotype ranks as medium-sized. The chain joins TRBV20-1 to TRBJ1-2; 7 bases match TRBD1. CDR3 size: 13 residues. The ends lost 3 bases at V and 6 bases at J; junction bases unmatched: 7. Germline CDR1 and CDR2: DFQATT and SNEGSKA (reference sequence). In nucleotides, the CDR3 is TGCAGTGCTAGGGAGGGGGCGCGAGATGGCTACACCTTC. It yields the protein CSAREGARDGYTF.

This clonotype was picked up a small number of times. This chain joins TRBV7-9 and TRBJ1-1; the D gene is possibly TRBD1 (6 bases). Trimming took off 8 bases at V and 2 bases at J, with 12 bases between the two ends. Looked up from germline, CDR1 is SEHNR and CDR2 is FQNEAQ (reference sequence). The CDR3 spans 13 residues. The CDR3 spells CASGRGGNTEAFF. The CDR3 DNA sequence: TGTGCCAGCGGCCGAGGGGGAAACACTGAAGCTTTCTTT.

The chain has TRBV5-4 and TRBJ2-2; 12 nucleotides match TRBD2. Germline-derived CDR1 and CDR2 are SGHNT and YYREEE (reference sequence). V shed 3 bases, J shed 7 bases, and the junction held 10 bases outside the gene matches. The length of the CDR3 is 17 residues. This CDR3 is CASSSALLAGGGGELFF. Here the CDR3 DNA reads TGTGCCAGCAGCTCAGCACTACTAGCGGGAGGAGGCGGGGAGCTGTTTTTT.

The chain uses TRBV12-3 or TRBV12-4 and TRBJ2-1, with unresolved D. The CDR3 spans 16 residues. Trimming pared 6 bases from V and 0 bases from J, leaving 15 bases between. The CDR3 protein is CASSAADGSSYNEQFF. CDR3 in DNA: TGTGCCAGCAGCGCTGCTGACGGTAGCTCCTACAATGAGCAGTTCTTC.

This chain links TRBV20-1 with TRBJ1-5; D may be TRBD1 (5 bases). The CDR3 runs 15 residues. Trimming cost V 0 bases and J 3 bases, with 12 bases left between them. The germline CDR1 and CDR2 sequences are DFQATT and SNEGSKA (reference sequence). The CDR3 bases are TGCAGTGCTAGAGATAGCCAGGGCAACAATCAGCCCCAGCATTTT. It specifies CSARDSQGNNQPQHF.